A selection of T cell receptor beta chains follows, all from one sample in a study of cytomegalovirus exposure and HLA in healthy donors. Profiled with immunoSEQ multiplex PCR; TCRdb holds only in-frame clones, not every one. This repertoire includes 180,000 or so clones. The sequenced material came from PBMCs. The receptors were sampled from a boy between 5 and 17 years old in good health and CMV-seronegative. The CDR3 runs from the conserved cysteine through the conserved F or W. The D gene is left open where the match is weak.

D | J | V | DNA | CDR3
TRBD1 | TRBJ1-2 | TRBV6-5 | TGTGCCAGCAGTTATAGGGACAGGGGAGACTATGGCTACACCTTC | CASSYRDRGDYGYTF
. | TRBJ2-7 | TRBV2 | TGTGCCAGCAGGGGGTGGACAGCCTACGAGCAGTACTTC | CASRGWTAYEQYF
. | TRBJ2-1 | TRBV18 | TGTGCCAGCTCACCATTTCGACAGCTGGATTACAATGAGCAGTTCTTC | CASSPFRQLDYNEQFF
. | TRBJ1-3 | TRBV2 | TGTGCCAGCGGAGAGGAAGGTGGAAACACCATATATTTT | CASGEEGGNTIYF
TRBD2 | TRBJ2-3 | TRBV5-1 | TGCGCCAGCACCTCTAGCGGGGGGATGGCAGATACGCAGTATTTT | CASTSSGGMADTQYF
. | TRBJ2-5 | TRBV6-4 | TGTGCCACCCAGAAGTACAGGGTAGAGGGCCGGGGGACCCAGTACTTC | CATQKYRVEGRGTQYF
. | TRBJ2-3 | TRBV7-9 | TGTGCCAGCACCCAGCAAGGAGAAGCCACAGATACGCAGTATTTT | CASTQQGEATDTQYF
. | TRBJ2-3 | TRBV6-6 | TGTGCCAGCAGTTACGCCCGAGCTAGCACAGATACGCAGTATTTT | CASSYARASTDTQYF
. | TRBJ1-5 | TRBV6-1 | TGTGCCAGCAGGGCTGTGGAGCCCCAGCATTTT | CASRAVEPQHF
. | TRBJ1-2 | TRBV5-8 | TGTGCCAGCAGCCCTGCGGGCGTTGTTTATGGCTACACCTTC | CASSPAGVVYGYTF
TRBD2 | TRBJ2-1 | TRBV7-2 | TGTGCCAGCAGCTTCACTAGCGGGGGGGCGACTGAGCAGTTCTTC | CASSFTSGGATEQFF
. | TRBJ2-7 | TRBV5-4 | TGTGCCAGCAGCTTGGGCGGGACCGAGCAGTACTTC | CASSLGGTEQYF
TRBD1 | TRBJ1-1 | TRBV5-4 | TGTGCCAGCAGCTTGGCCCCAGGGGGCACTGAAGCTTTCTTT | CASSLAPGGTEAFF
. | TRBJ2-5 | TRBV7-6 | TGTGCCAGCAGCTTAGAGATAGCATTAGTTGAGACCCAGTACTTC | CASSLEIALVETQYF
. | TRBJ1-1 | TRBV6-5 | TGTGCCAGTTCGGAGGGCCCCAACACTGAAGCTTTCTTT | CASSEGPNTEAFF
TRBD2 | TRBJ2-3 | TRBV6-1 | TGTGCCAGCAGTGCGCTACGTATGGGGAGGGGCACAGATACGCAGTATTTT | CASSALRMGRGTDTQYF
. | TRBJ2-5 | TRBV7-2 | TGTGCCAGCAGCTTAGGGGCAGGGGCCCAAGGGACCCAGTACTTC | CASSLGAGAQGTQYF